The 27 T cell receptor beta chains given below trace back to one sample, sequenced in a study of blood T cell repertoires in COVID-19. Here immunoSEQ multiplex PCR was the method, and the copy in TCRdb shows in-frame clones only, minus some. The sample has around 140,000 clones; approximately 78% are singletons. Sequencing was done on a sample of peripheral blood. The receptor set was obtained from a human donor with acute or convalescent COVID-19. The donor label of this sample is uncertain.

V is TRBV6-1 and J is TRBJ2-7; D perhaps matches TRBD1 (6 bases). CDR3 size: 14 residues. Trimming took off 0 bases at V and 6 bases at J, with 12 bases between the two ends. Germline CDR1 reads MNHNS; CDR2 reads SASEGT. Written as DNA, the CDR3 is TGTGCCAGCAGTGAAGCGCGCGCAGGGGCCGAGCAGTACTTC. It is translated as CASSEARAGAEQYF.

This clone was seen once. The chain couples TRBV7-8 to TRBJ1-1; the D gene is possibly TRBD1 (6 bases). The CDR3 loop spans 13 amino acids. Germline V gives CDR1 SGHVS, CDR2 FQNEAQ. Trimming left V 3 bases short and J 4 bases short, with 9 bases between. The CDR3 is CASSFNRATEAFF. Here the CDR3 DNA reads TGTGCCAGCAGCTTTAACAGGGCCACTGAAGCTTTCTTT.

This chain connects TRBV5-5 to TRBJ1-4; 8 bases map to TRBD1. CDR1 and CDR2 (germline): SGHKS, YYEKEE (reference sequence). V trimming: 2 bases; J trimming: 7 bases; junction bases outside the gene matches: 4. The CDR3 runs to 14 residues. The CDR3 sequence: CASSFEQGGEKLFF. The CDR3, as DNA: TGTGCCAGCAGCTTCGAACAGGGGGGTGAAAAACTGTTTTTT.

This chain joins TRBV7-9 and TRBJ1-1, with D possibly TRBD1 on 5 matching bases. The CDR3 sequence is 14 residues long. CDR1 and CDR2 from the germline V gene are SEHNR and FQNEAQ (reference sequence). Trimming took off 7 bases at V and 1 base at J, with 13 bases between the two ends. CDR3: CASTSGEWNTEAFF. CDR3 DNA: TGTGCCAGCACCTCGGGGGAATGGAACACTGAAGCTTTCTTT.

V usage is TRBV19 and J usage is TRBJ1-5; no firm D call. V lost 5 bases and J 0 bases, leaving 8 bases between the germline ends. This CDR3 contains 14 residues. Looked up from germline, CDR1 is LNHDA and CDR2 is SQIVND (reference sequence). This CDR3 is CASSVSYSNQPQHF. The DNA of the CDR3 is TGTGCCAGTAGTGTCAGTTATAGCAATCAGCCCCAGCATTTT.

The chain has TRBV29-1 and TRBJ1-2, with 9 bases aligning to TRBD1. The V and J ends lost 7 bases and 7 bases, in that order; junction bases with no gene match: 13. Germline loops: CDR1 SQVTM, CDR2 ANQGSEA. The CDR3 consists of 14 residues. The CDR3 loop is CSACEGQGISGYTF. In DNA, the CDR3 is TGCAGCGCGTGCGAGGGACAGGGAATAAGTGGCTACACCTTC.

This chain connects TRBV14 to TRBJ2-7; a possible D gene is TRBD1 (5 bases). Trimming removed 1 base at V and 3 bases at J, with 16 bases between. This CDR3 comprises 16 residues. Germline V gives CDR1 SGHDN, CDR2 FVKESK. CDR3 residues: CASSQVKAGIFYEQYF. The DNA for the CDR3 is TGTGCCAGCAGCCAAGTGAAGGCAGGGATTTTCTACGAGCAGTACTTC.

The chain combines TRBV6-2 or TRBV6-3 with TRBJ2-7; the D is unclear. Germline CDR1 is MNHEY and CDR2 is SVGEGT. The V end was cut by 6 bases, the J end by 2 bases, with 11 bases between. The CDR3 is 13 amino acids. CDR3 in DNA: TGTGCCAGCAGCCGTGGAACTACCTACGAGCAGTACTTC. It encodes CASSRGTTYEQYF.

The rearrangement uses TRBV10-3 and TRBJ1-1, with 8 bases fitting TRBD1. Trimming at V came to 8 bases and at J to 2 bases, leaving 7 bases not matched to a gene. The CDR3 sequence is 14 residues long. The V gene's germline CDR1 is ENHRY and CDR2 SYGVKD. CDR3 in DNA: TGTGCCATCCTTAGTGGACAGGGTAACACTGAAGCTTTCTTT. Its translation is CAILSGQGNTEAFF.

The chain uses TRBV7-9 and TRBJ1-1, with 8 positions matching TRBD1. This CDR3 is 14 amino acids long. Per the germline V gene, CDR1 is SEHNR and CDR2 is FQNEAQ (reference sequence). J lost 4 bases, V lost 4 bases, and 5 bases had no gene match. The CDR3 reads CASSSRGLGTEAFF. The CDR3 DNA reads as TGTGCCAGCAGCTCCAGGGGGCTTGGCACTGAAGCTTTCTTT.

This rearrangement joins TRBV4-1 to TRBJ2-2; D might be TRBD2 (6 bases). V was cut by 4 bases and J by 6 bases, with 15 bases left in between. The CDR3 extends over 15 amino acids. Germline CDR1 reads MGHRA; CDR2 reads YSYEKL. The CDR3 region has the DNA TGCGCCAGCAGCCTTCCGGGATCGGGGGCCGGGGAGCTGTTTTTT. It specifies CASSLPGSGAGELFF.

The V call is TRBV4-1, the J call TRBJ2-7; 8 bases agree with TRBD2. CDR1 is MGHRA and CDR2 is YSYEKL in the germline V gene. Trimming removed 0 bases from V and 0 bases from J; junction bases left unmatched: 7. The CDR3 is made up of 17 amino acids. The CDR3 spells CASSQEVSGGGSYEQYF. CDR3 sequence (DNA): TGCGCCAGCAGCCAAGAAGTTTCGGGGGGGGGCTCCTACGAGCAGTACTTC.

The chain is built from TRBV12-3 or TRBV12-4 and TRBJ1-2, with TRBD1 identical over 7 bases. V trimming: 3 bases; J trimming: 12 bases; junction bases outside the gene matches: 10. The CDR3 extends over 13 amino acids. The CDR3 bases are TGTGCCAGCAGTTTCGGGACAGCTAAAGGTGACACCTTC. Translated, it gives CASSFGTAKGDTF.

The chain couples TRBV5-1 to TRBJ1-1; TRBD1 matches at 8 bases. The CDR3 has 14 residues. CDR1 SGHRS and CDR2 YFSETQ come from the germline V gene. Trimming cost V 0 bases and J 4 bases; bases outside gene matches: 2. The DNA of the CDR3 is TGCGCCAGCAGCTTGGACAGGGGGGCCACTGAAGCTTTCTTT. Amino acids: CASSLDRGATEAFF.

V usage is TRBV2 and J usage is TRBJ1-2; TRBD1 matches at 12 bases. Trimming cost V 7 bases and J 8 bases; bases outside gene matches: 5. Germline V CDR1 and CDR2: SNHLY, FYNNEI. The CDR3 spans 13 residues. CDR3 protein: CASMGQGARGYTF. The CDR3 DNA sequence: TGTGCCAGCATGGGACAGGGGGCGAGGGGCTACACCTTC.

V and J are TRBV9 and TRBJ1-1; 7 bases are shared with TRBD1. J lost 5 bases, V lost 2 bases, and 6 bases had no gene match. The CDR3 has 14 amino acids. Looked up from germline, CDR1 is SGDLS and CDR2 is YYNGEE. Here the CDR3 DNA reads TGTGCCAGCAGCGTCGAGACAGGGCTAACTGAAGCTTTCTTT. Its protein product is CASSVETGLTEAFF.

This clone appeared a single time. This CDR3 reads CASSYGQYGYTF. As DNA, the CDR3 is TGTGCCAGCAGTTACGGACAATATGGCTACACCTTC. The chain joins TRBV6-2 or TRBV6-3 to TRBJ1-2, with D possibly TRBD1 on 5 matching bases. Germline values: CDR1 MNHEY, CDR2 SVGEGT. This CDR3 comprises 12 residues. The germline V and J ends were trimmed by 2 bases and 5 bases, with 6 bases remaining between them.

This clone came up once. The chain has TRBV2 and TRBJ2-2, with D possibly TRBD1 on 6 matching bases. Germline loops: CDR1 SNHLY, CDR2 FYNNEI. This CDR3 region has 15 residues. The V and J ends lost 7 bases and 0 bases respectively, with 12 bases between them. As DNA, the CDR3 is TGTGCCAGCAAATCGGACAGAGCGAACACCGGGGAGCTGTTTTTT. Translation: CASKSDRANTGELFF.

The chain joins TRBV5-8 to TRBJ1-2, with D maybe TRBD1 (5 bases). The CDR3 runs 15 residues. Germline assignment: CDR1 SGHTS and CDR2 YDEGEE. V gave up 2 bases and J gave up 8 bases, with 19 bases separating them. CDR3 residues: CASSFPQAGGKGYTF. CDR3 bases: TGTGCCAGCAGCTTCCCACAGGCGGGGGGTAAGGGCTACACCTTC.

This sequence joins TRBV2 and TRBJ2-1; TRBD2 matches 9 bases. Per germline, CDR1 SNHLY and CDR2 FYNNEI. V was clipped by 4 bases and J by 0 bases; unmatched bases: 10. This CDR3 spans 18 amino acids. Here the CDR3 reads CASSATSGFQYSYNEQFF. CDR3 DNA: TGTGCCAGCAGTGCGACTAGCGGCTTTCAATACTCCTACAATGAGCAGTTCTTC.

The chain couples TRBV10-3 to TRBJ1-2; D is possibly TRBD1 (6 bases). V shed 0 bases and J shed 6 bases, with 17 bases lying between them. The CDR3 contains 16 residues. The germline V gene encodes CDR1 ENHRY and CDR2 SYGVKD. In nucleotides, the CDR3 is TGTGCCATCAGTGAGTCCCGGCAGGGGTACGTCAATGGCTACACCTTC. Amino acids: CAISESRQGYVNGYTF.

The chain carries TRBV7-2 and TRBJ1-2; a weak D match, TRBD1 (6 bases). Trimming left V 4 bases short and J 5 bases short, with 14 bases between. The CDR3 length is 14 residues. Per the germline V gene, CDR1 is SGHTA and CDR2 is FQGNSA. CDR3 DNA: TGTGCCAGCAGCTCCACAGGGTCTGGTTATGGCTACACCTTC. It translates to CASSSTGSGYGYTF.

The J gene is TRBJ2-7, the V gene TRBV7-9, with 10 nucleotides matching TRBD2. Trimming removed 7 bases from V and 0 bases from J; junction bases left unmatched: 6. Germline V gene sequence: CDR1 SEHNR, CDR2 FQNEAQ (reference sequence). The CDR3 consists of 15 residues. CDR3 sequence (DNA): TGTGCCAGCAACAAAGCGGGGGGGGTCTCCTACGAGCAGTACTTC. Protein sequence: CASNKAGGVSYEQYF.

This clone was recorded only once. The chain links TRBV19 to TRBJ1-1, with D perhaps TRBD1 (6 bases). V was trimmed by 6 bases and J by 0 bases, leaving 11 bases between them. The CDR3 is 14 amino acids. Germline values: CDR1 LNHDA, CDR2 SQIVND (reference sequence). For the CDR3, the DNA is TGTGCCAGTAGAGACTACAGGGTGAACACTGAAGCTTTCTTT. Its protein is CASRDYRVNTEAFF.

The chain is built from TRBV12-3 or TRBV12-4 and TRBJ1-2; 7 bases match TRBD1. The CDR3 loop spans 13 amino acids. The junction had 1 base not matched to a gene; V was cut back by 3 bases and J by 3 bases. The CDR3 sequence: CASSFGTDYGYTF. Here the CDR3 DNA reads TGTGCCAGCAGTTTCGGGACAGACTATGGCTACACCTTC.

V and J are TRBV7-2 and TRBJ1-1, with D possibly TRBD1 on 6 matching bases. Trimming pared 1 base from V and 4 bases from J, leaving 13 bases between. Germline lookup yields CDR1 SGHTA and CDR2 FQGNSA. CDR3 size: 15 residues. This CDR3 reads CASSLGSGGGTEAFF. DNA for the CDR3: TGTGCCAGCAGCTTAGGATCTGGGGGCGGCACTGAAGCTTTCTTT.

This clone turned up a few times. The gene calls are TRBV7-8 and TRBJ2-5, with a tentative D call TRBD2 (6 bases). The CDR3 extends over 14 amino acids. V dropped 4 bases and J dropped 0 bases, with 9 bases sitting between them. Germline-derived CDR1 and CDR2 are SGHVS and FQNEAQ. Written as DNA, the CDR3 is TGTGCCAGCAGCTGGAGGGAGAACCAAGAGACCCAGTACTTC. The encoded protein is CASSWRENQETQYF. The complete variable domain, with remaining parts taken from reference TRBV7-8 and TRBJ2-5, reads GAGVSQSPRYKVAKRGQDVALRCDPISGHVSLFWYQQALGQGPEFLTYFQNEAQLDKSGLPSDRFFAERPEGSVSTLKIQRTQQEDSAVYLCASSWRENQETQYFGPGTRLLVL.